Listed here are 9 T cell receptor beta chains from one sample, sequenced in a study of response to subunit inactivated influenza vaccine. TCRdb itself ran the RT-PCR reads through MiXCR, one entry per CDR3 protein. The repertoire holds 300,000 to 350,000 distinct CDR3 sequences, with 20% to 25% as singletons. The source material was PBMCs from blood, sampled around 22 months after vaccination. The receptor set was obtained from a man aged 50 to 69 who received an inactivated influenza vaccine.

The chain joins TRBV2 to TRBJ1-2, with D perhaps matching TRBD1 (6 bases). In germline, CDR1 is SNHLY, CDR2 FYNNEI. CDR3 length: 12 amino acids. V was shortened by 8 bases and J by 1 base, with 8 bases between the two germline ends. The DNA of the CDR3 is TGTGCCAGCGGGACACTTAACTATGGCTACACCTTC. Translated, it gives CASGTLNYGYTF. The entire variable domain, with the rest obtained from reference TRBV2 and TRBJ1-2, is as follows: EPEVTQTPSHQVTQMGQEVILRCVPISNHLYFYWYRQILGQKVEFLVSFYNNEISEKSEIFDDQFSVERPDGSNFTLKIRSTKLEDSAMYFCASGTLNYGYTFGSGTRLTVV.

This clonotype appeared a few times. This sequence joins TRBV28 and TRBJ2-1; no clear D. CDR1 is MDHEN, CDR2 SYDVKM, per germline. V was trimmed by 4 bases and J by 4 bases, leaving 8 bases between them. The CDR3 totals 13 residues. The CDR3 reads CASSSRIYNEQFF. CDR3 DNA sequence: TGTGCCAGCAGTTCAAGGATATACAATGAGCAGTTCTTC.

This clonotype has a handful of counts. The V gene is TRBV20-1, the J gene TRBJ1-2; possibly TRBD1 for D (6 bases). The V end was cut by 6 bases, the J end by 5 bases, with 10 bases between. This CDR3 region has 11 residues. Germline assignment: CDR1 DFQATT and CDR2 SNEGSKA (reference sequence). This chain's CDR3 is CSAVQGYGYTF. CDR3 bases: TGCAGTGCGGTACAGGGTTATGGCTACACCTTC.

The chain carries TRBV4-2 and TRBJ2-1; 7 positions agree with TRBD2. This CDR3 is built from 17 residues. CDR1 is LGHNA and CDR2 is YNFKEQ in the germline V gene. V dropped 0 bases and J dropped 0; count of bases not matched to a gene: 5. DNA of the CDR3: TGTGCCAGCAGCCAAGAGGTTGGCGGGGGCTCCTACAATGAGCAGTTCTTC. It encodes CASSQEVGGGSYNEQFF.

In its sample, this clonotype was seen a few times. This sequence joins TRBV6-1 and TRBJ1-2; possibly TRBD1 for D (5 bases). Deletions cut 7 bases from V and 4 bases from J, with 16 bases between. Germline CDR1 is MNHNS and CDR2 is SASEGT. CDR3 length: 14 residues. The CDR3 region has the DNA TGTGCCAGCACCCCCGGCGCGGGGGGCTATGGCTACACCTTC. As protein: CASTPGAGGYGYTF.

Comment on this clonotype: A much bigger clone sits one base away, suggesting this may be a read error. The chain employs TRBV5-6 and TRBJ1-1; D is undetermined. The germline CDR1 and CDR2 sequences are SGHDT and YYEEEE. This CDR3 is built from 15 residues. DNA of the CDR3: TGTGCCAGCAGCTTGAGGTCCCCCGGAATACCTGAAGCTTTATTT. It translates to CASSLRSPGIPEALF.

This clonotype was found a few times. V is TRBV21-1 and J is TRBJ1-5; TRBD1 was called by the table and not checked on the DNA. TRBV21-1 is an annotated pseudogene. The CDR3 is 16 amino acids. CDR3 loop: CASSIWGAPGNQPQHF. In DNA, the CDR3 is TGTGCCAGCAGCATATGGGGGGCGCCTGGCAATCAGCCCCAGCATTTT.

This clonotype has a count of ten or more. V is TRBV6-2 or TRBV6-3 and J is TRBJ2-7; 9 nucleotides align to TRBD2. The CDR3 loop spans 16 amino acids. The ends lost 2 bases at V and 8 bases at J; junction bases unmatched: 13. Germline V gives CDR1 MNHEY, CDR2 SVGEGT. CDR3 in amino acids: CASSYATSGRLTKQYF. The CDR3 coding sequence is TGTGCCAGCAGTTACGCGACTAGCGGTAGGCTTACGAAGCAGTACTTC.

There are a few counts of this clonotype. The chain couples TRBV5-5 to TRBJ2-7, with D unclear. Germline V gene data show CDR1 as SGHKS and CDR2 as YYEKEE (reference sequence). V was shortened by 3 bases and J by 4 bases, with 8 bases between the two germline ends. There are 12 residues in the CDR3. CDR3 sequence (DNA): TGTGCCAGCAGCTCCGCCGGTTACGAGCAGTACTTC. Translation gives CASSSAGYEQYF.